These 25 T cell receptor beta chains came from one sample sequenced in a study of quantifying T cell responses using KT2 cells. Study details: RNA was reverse transcribed with TCR alpha and beta constant-region primers.

The cDNA 3' end received a ligated oligonucleotide with a UMI. The first PCR ran around 4 cycles with an equimolar RC1.1 and RC1.2 beta primer mix. Using its own MiXCR run on the UMI-ligation and nested PCR reads, TCRdb lists one record per CDR3 protein. This sample has about 33,000 distinct CDR3 sequences; approximately 10% occur once, and the top ten carry 8.5% to 10%. The sample taken for sequencing was PBMCs spiked with cells of the T cell clone KT2. The receptor source for this set is a human donor.

This chain links TRBV3-2 with TRBJ1-5; the table's D call TRBD1 went unverified against the DNA. TRBV3-2 constitutes a pseudogene. This CDR3 spans 19 amino acids. The CDR3 nucleotides read TGTGCCAGCAGCCACCGTCCCGGGACAGGGGCCCCAGGCCGTCAGCCCCAGCATTTT. Protein sequence: CASSHRPGTGAPGRQPQHF.

This clonotype was detected many times. The CDR3 region has the DNA TGTGCCAGCAGCTTAGGAGGGACAGCTGAAGCTTTCTTT. Amino acid sequence: CASSLGGTAEAFF. The J gene is TRBJ1-1, the V gene TRBV7-9; 7 nucleotides align to TRBD1. The CDR3 consists of 13 residues. The V segment lost 1 base and the J segment 6 bases; nucleotides outside the gene matches: 2. Germline V gene data show CDR1 as SEHNR and CDR2 as FQNEAQ (reference sequence).

The chain combines TRBV20-1 with TRBJ2-2; D ambiguous. The CDR3 spans 12 residues. V was clipped by 6 bases and J by 0 bases, with 5 bases between them. The V gene's germline CDR1 is DFQATT and CDR2 SNEGSKA (reference sequence). The CDR3 nucleotides read TGCAGTGCCTCAACGAACACCGGGGAGCTGTTTTTT. Its translation is CSASTNTGELFF.

This clonotype is judged medium-sized. The chain recombines TRBV29-1 with TRBJ2-1; TRBD2 agrees at 12 bases. The germline V gene encodes CDR1 SQVTM and CDR2 ANQGSEA. J was trimmed by 5 bases and V by 6 bases; bases with no gene match: 17. The CDR3 contains 18 residues. This CDR3 is CSVLRRNQRTSGNNEQFF. The CDR3 coding sequence is TGCAGCGTCCTGCGACGAAATCAGAGGACTAGCGGGAACAATGAGCAGTTCTTC.

In its sample, this clonotype was seen many times. The gene calls are TRBV11-3 and TRBJ1-1; no clear D gene. Germline loops: CDR1 SGHNT, CDR2 YENEEA. The CDR3 consists of 13 residues. The V end lost 6 bases, the J end lost 1 base, and 9 bases lay between the germline ends. The CDR3 DNA reads TGTGCCAGCAGGAGATCAAGGAACACTGAAGCTTTCTTT. Translated: CASRRSRNTEAFF.

The V and J genes are TRBV5-4 and TRBJ2-5, with a tentative D call TRBD1 (5 bases). Germline assignment: CDR1 SGHNT and CDR2 YYREEE (reference sequence). V was trimmed by 1 base and J by 1 base, leaving 11 bases between them. CDR3 length: 15 amino acids. The CDR3 nucleotides are TGTGCCAGCAGCTTGCGGCAGGGCATCCAAGAGACCCAGTACTTC. This gives the protein CASSLRQGIQETQYF.

The genes are TRBV6-1 and TRBJ1-5; a possible D gene is TRBD1 (5 bases). The germline V gene encodes CDR1 MNHNS and CDR2 SASEGT. Trimming took off 7 bases at V and 4 bases at J, with 17 bases between the two ends. The CDR3 runs 15 residues. This chain's CDR3 is CASNVEQGGNQPQHF. CDR3 in DNA: TGTGCCAGCAATGTGGAGCAGGGAGGGAATCAGCCCCAGCATTTT.

The sample holds a few counts of this clonotype. V gene TRBV23-1 combines with J gene TRBJ1-1, with D possibly matching TRBD1 (5 bases). TRBV23-1 belongs to the ORF category, with a function that is uncertain. The CDR3 runs 15 residues. Trimming shortened V by 0 bases and J by 3 bases, and 11 bases separated the two germline ends. CDR3 residues: CASSQSHGHYTEAFF. CDR3 in DNA: TGCGCCAGCAGTCAATCTCACGGACATTACACTGAAGCTTTCTTT.

This clonotype came up many times. The chain links TRBV7-2 to TRBJ2-3; 7 bases map to TRBD2. Per germline, CDR1 SGHTA and CDR2 FQGNSA. The CDR3 runs to 14 residues. The junction had 5 bases not matched to a gene; V was cut back by 6 bases and J by 2 bases. The CDR3 region has the DNA TGTGCCAGCAGAAACCGGGACTACACAGATACGCAGTATTTT. This gives the protein CASRNRDYTDTQYF. The variable domain in full, with the rest retrieved from reference TRBV7-2 and TRBJ2-3, is GAGVSQSPSNKVTEKGKDVELRCDPISGHTALYWYRQSLGQGLEFLIYFQGNSAPDKSGLPSDRFSAERTGGSVSTLTIQRTQQEDSAVYLCASRNRDYTDTQYFGPGTRLTVL.

This clonotype appeared a few times. V and J are TRBV23-1 and TRBJ2-7, with 7 nucleotides matching TRBD1. TRBV23-1 belongs to the ORF category, with a function that is uncertain. V lost 4 bases and J lost 3; bases outside the gene matches: 9. CDR3 length: 15 amino acids. CDR3 coding DNA: TGCGCCAGCAGTCTGAGGGGGCCTGCGTTCTACGAGCAGTACTTC. Protein product: CASSLRGPAFYEQYF.

The V gene is TRBV29-1, the J gene TRBJ2-1; TRBD1 aligns across 7 bases. V lost 5 bases and J lost 0; bases outside the gene matches: 4. This CDR3 region has 14 residues. CDR1 and CDR2 from the germline V gene are SQVTM and ANQGSEA. The CDR3 nucleotides read TGCAGCGTTCTAGGGGGCAGCTCCTACAATGAGCAGTTCTTC. It specifies CSVLGGSSYNEQFF.

This clonotype was detected ten times or more. The chain recombines TRBV12-3 or TRBV12-4 with TRBJ2-1, with 8 bases matching TRBD2. J gave up 6 bases and V 6 bases, and 10 bases lay outside the gene matches. The CDR3 is 15 residues long. The CDR3 DNA reads TGTGCCAGCAGGCCCAGCGGGAGAGGATCCAATGAGCAGTTCTTC. Amino acids: CASRPSGRGSNEQFF.

This clonotype was detected many times. V is TRBV19 and J is TRBJ1-1, with D hard to call. The CDR3 is 12 residues long. V lost 3 bases to trimming and J lost 5 bases, with 7 bases between them. Germline-derived CDR1 and CDR2 are LNHDA and SQIVND (reference sequence). The CDR3 here is CASSIGRTEAFF. Here the CDR3 DNA reads TGTGCCAGTAGTATCGGCCGGACTGAAGCTTTCTTT.

This clonotype turned up a few times. The rearrangement uses TRBV5-1 and TRBJ2-3; 11 positions agree with TRBD2. This CDR3 is 15 amino acids long. Losses at the gene ends were 4 bases for V and 1 base for J; bases not matched to a gene: 2. Germline-derived CDR1 and CDR2 are SGHRS and YFSETQ. The CDR3 DNA reads as TGCGCCAGCAGCCCGACTAGCGGGGGCACAGATACGCAGTATTTT. This codes for CASSPTSGGTDTQYF. Based on the CDR3 plus reference TRBV5-1 and TRBJ2-3, the full variable domain is KAGVTQTPRYLIKTRGQQVTLSCSPISGHRSVSWYQQTPGQGLQFLFEYFSETQRNKGNFPGRFSGRQFSNSRSEMNVSTLELGDSALYLCASSPTSGGTDTQYFGPGTRLTVL.

This clonotype was picked up a small number of times. The CDR3 sequence is CASSSLLRDEAFF. The CDR3 bases are TGTGCCAGCAGTTCACTCCTCCGGGATGAAGCTTTCTTT. V and J are TRBV12-3 or TRBV12-4 and TRBJ1-1; no clear D. CDR3 size: 13 residues. Trimming took off 4 bases at V and 7 bases at J, with 13 bases between the two ends.

CDR3 sequence (DNA): TGTGCCAGCAGTTTATCTTTTGTGGGCACTGAAGCTTTCTTT. This sequence encodes CASSLSFVGTEAFF. The chain couples TRBV27 to TRBJ1-1, with unresolved D. V dropped 0 bases and J dropped 4 bases, with 9 bases sitting between them. Looked up from germline, CDR1 is MNHEY and CDR2 is SMNVEV (reference sequence). The CDR3 extends over 14 amino acids.

This clonotype has at least ten counts. The genes are TRBV5-1 and TRBJ1-1; D may be TRBD1 (5 bases). The germline V gene encodes CDR1 SGHRS and CDR2 YFSETQ. This CDR3 contains 14 residues. V gave up 4 bases and J gave up 6 bases, with 16 bases separating them. Written as DNA, the CDR3 is TGCGCCAGCAGCCCCCCCCGGCAGGGTGCTGAAGCTTTCTTT. It codes for CASSPPRQGAEAFF. Combining the CDR3 with reference TRBV5-1 and TRBJ1-1 gives the whole variable domain KAGVTQTPRYLIKTRGQQVTLSCSPISGHRSVSWYQQTPGQGLQFLFEYFSETQRNKGNFPGRFSGRQFSNSRSEMNVSTLELGDSALYLCASSPPRQGAEAFFGQGTRLTVV.

This clonotype was counted ten times or more. The V and J genes are TRBV12-3 or TRBV12-4 and TRBJ1-2; 7 positions match TRBD1. J lost 4 bases, V lost 5 bases, and 4 bases had no gene match. This CDR3 is built from 13 residues. The CDR3 here is CASSVGQTYGYTF. The CDR3 DNA is TGTGCCAGCAGTGTGGGACAGACCTATGGCTACACCTTC.

This clonotype turned up a few times. The genes are TRBV4-2 and TRBJ1-5; D is undetermined. The germline V gene has CDR1 LGHNA and CDR2 YNFKEQ. The ends were cut back, 0 bases at V and 4 bases at J, with 4 bases in the middle. This CDR3 contains 13 residues. DNA for the CDR3: TGTGCCAGCAGCCAAGATCAGAATCAGCCCCAGCATTTT. It translates to CASSQDQNQPQHF.

The rearrangement joins TRBV7-9 to TRBJ2-1; the D gene is possibly TRBD1 (6 bases). CDR3 length equals 17 residues. Trimming pared 1 base from V and 0 bases from J, leaving 13 bases between. Germline V gives CDR1 SEHNR, CDR2 FQNEAQ (reference sequence). The CDR3 loop is CASSLGMGASSYNEQFF. In DNA, the CDR3 is TGTGCCAGCAGCTTAGGTATGGGGGCGAGCTCCTACAATGAGCAGTTCTTC. Combining the CDR3 with reference TRBV7-9 and TRBJ2-1 gives the whole variable domain DTGVSQNPRHKITKRGQNVTFRCDPISEHNRLYWYRQTLGQGPEFLTYFQNEAQLEKSRLLSDRFSAERPKGSFSTLEIQRTEQGDSAMYLCASSLGMGASSYNEQFFGPGTRLTVL.

In this sample, this clonotype turned up many times. The V gene is TRBV18, the J gene TRBJ2-1; the match to TRBD2 covers 9 bases. Trimming took 0 bases from V and 4 from J; bases not matched to a gene: 10. The germline gives CDR1 KGHSH, CDR2 LQKENI. CDR3 size: 18 residues. Written as DNA, the CDR3 is TGTGCCAGCTCACCACCTTGGACACCAGCGGGAGGATACAATGAGCAGTTCTTC. It yields the protein CASSPPWTPAGGYNEQFF.

This clonotype was counted a few times. This sequence joins TRBV15 and TRBJ2-2; no clear D gene. The CDR3 is 14 residues long. The V end was cut by 0 bases, the J end by 7 bases, with 9 bases between. CDR1 and CDR2 (germline): LNHNV, YYDKDF (reference sequence). CDR3 coding DNA: TGTGCCACCAGCAGAGATTCGGGTTACGGGGAGCTGTTTTTT. Translated: CATSRDSGYGELFF.

The rearrangement links TRBV11-2 to TRBJ2-1; no clear D. From germline, CDR1 is SGHAT and CDR2 FQNNGV. The CDR3 spans 14 residues. V was trimmed by 1 base and J by 6 bases, leaving 10 bases between them. In nucleotides, the CDR3 is TGTGCCAGCAGCTTAGGCCTTAGGGTCAATGAGCAGTTCTTC. The encoded protein is CASSLGLRVNEQFF. The full variable domain, rest sourced from reference TRBV11-2 and TRBJ2-1, is EAGVAQSPRYKIIEKRQSVAFWCNPISGHATLYWYQQILGQGPKLLIQFQNNGVVDDSQLPKDRFSAERLKGVDSTLKIQPAKLEDSAVYLCASSLGLRVNEQFFGPGTRLTVL.

This clonotype was observed many times. The chain carries TRBV6-5 and TRBJ2-7, with a weak D call TRBD1 (5 bases). The V gene lost 8 bases and the J gene lost 6 bases, with 14 bases spanning the gap. The CDR3 covers 12 residues. The V gene's germline CDR1 is MNHEY and CDR2 SVGAGI. The CDR3, as DNA: TGTGCCAGCCGATCCCTAGGGGTCGAGCAGTACTTC. It codes for CASRSLGVEQYF.

This clonotype has just a few counts. The chain carries TRBV2 and TRBJ1-2; D is uncertain. The CDR3 loop spans 13 amino acids. CDR1 is SNHLY, CDR2 FYNNEI, per germline. Between the trimmed V and J ends, which lost 6 bases and 4 bases, there was a span of 12 bases. The CDR3 is CASRGRPTYGYTF. CDR3 nucleotides: TGTGCCAGCAGAGGCCGACCGACCTATGGCTACACCTTC.